The 10 T cell receptor beta chains below come from one sample, sequenced in a study of early T cells in non-severe SARS-CoV-2 infection. MiXCR, applied by TCRdb to the 5' RACE reads, yields one record per CDR3 protein. Of about 46,000 distinct CDR3 sequences in the sample, around a tenth were seen once. Sequencing used whole blood, obtained at baseline. These receptors were taken from an adult who was a healthcare worker with PCR-confirmed SARS-CoV-2 infection or an uninfected control (not recorded which).

This chain links TRBV3-1 with TRBJ2-5, with a tentative D call TRBD1 (7 bases). The V end was cut by 4 bases, the J end by 1 base, with 13 bases between. Per the germline V gene, CDR1 is LGHDT and CDR2 is YNNKEL (reference sequence). The CDR3 runs 15 residues. The CDR3, as DNA: TGTGCCAGCAGCCCACGGCAGGGGGGCCAAGAGACCCAGTACTTC. Protein product: CASSPRQGGQETQYF.

This clonotype was seen repeatedly, ten times or more. The genes are TRBV5-1 and TRBJ2-3, with TRBD2 identical over 7 bases. The CDR3 contains 16 residues. V was clipped by 2 bases and J by 3 bases; unmatched bases: 9. Germline V CDR1 and CDR2: SGHRS, YFSETQ. The CDR3 DNA reads TGCGCCAGCAGCTTAGTAGGGAGGGCCGGTACAGATACGCAGTATTTT. Protein product: CASSLVGRAGTDTQYF.

This clonotype appeared many times. The J gene is TRBJ1-1, the V gene TRBV18, with TRBD1 matching 7 bases. This CDR3 region has 12 residues. CDR1 and CDR2 (germline): KGHSH, LQKENI. V lost 3 bases and J lost 8; bases outside the gene matches: 3. CDR3 sequence reads: CASSPQDREAFF. The CDR3 region has the DNA TGTGCCAGCTCACCCCAGGACAGGGAAGCTTTCTTT.

This clonotype turned up a few times. V and J are TRBV4-1 and TRBJ2-1, with a possible D match to TRBD2 (6 bases). Germline V gene sequence: CDR1 MGHRA, CDR2 YSYEKL. V shed 0 bases and J shed 3 bases, with 12 bases lying between them. This CDR3 has 16 residues. CDR3 bases: TGCGCCAGCAGCCAAGATCCCCGACTAGGCTACAATGAGCAGTTCTTC. This translates into CASSQDPRLGYNEQFF.

A few counts support this clonotype. CDR3 nucleotides: TGTGCCAGCAGCAAATCGGGACTGATCAATCAGCCCCAGCATTTT. This gives the protein CASSKSGLINQPQHF. The chain links TRBV21-1 to TRBJ1-5. TRBV21-1 is described as a pseudogene. There are 15 residues in the CDR3.

In its sample, this clonotype was seen a few times. The CDR3 DNA sequence: TGTGCCAGCACCCCCGACGGGAACTATGGCTACACCTTC. Translation gives CASTPDGNYGYTF. The J gene is TRBJ1-2, the V gene TRBV6-2 or TRBV6-3; no reliable D call. In germline, CDR1 is MNHEY, CDR2 SVGEGT. Trimming removed 7 bases from V and 2 bases from J, with 11 bases in between. This CDR3 has 13 residues.

This clonotype appeared a few times. V gene TRBV3-1 combines with J gene TRBJ2-1, with TRBD1 identical over 7 bases. V dropped 3 bases and J dropped 7; count of bases not matched to a gene: 12. Per the germline V gene, CDR1 is LGHDT and CDR2 is YNNKEL (reference sequence). The CDR3 has 16 residues. CDR3 nucleotide sequence: TGTGCCAGCAGCCAGGCAGTAGGGACAGTTGGGAATGAGCAGTTCTTC. Residues: CASSQAVGTVGNEQFF.

At least ten counts were recorded for this clonotype. V usage is TRBV19 and J usage is TRBJ2-1; no reliable D call. Germline values: CDR1 LNHDA, CDR2 SQIVND (reference sequence). V was pared by 4 bases and J by 3 bases, with 4 bases between. The CDR3 runs to 12 residues. In nucleotides, the CDR3 is TGTGCCAGTAGTACCTTCTACAATGAGCAGTTCTTC. As protein: CASSTFYNEQFF.

This chain links TRBV30 with TRBJ1-2; D not certain. The germline V and J ends were trimmed by 4 bases and 2 bases, with 14 bases remaining between them. The CDR3 covers 14 residues. Germline CDR1 and CDR2: GTSNPN and SVGIG (reference sequence). This CDR3 is CAWNPGSGNYGYTF. The CDR3 nucleotides read TGTGCCTGGAATCCAGGCAGCGGGAACTATGGCTACACCTTC.

This clonotype has a count of ten or more. This rearrangement joins TRBV18 to TRBJ2-7, with D possibly matching TRBD2 (6 bases). Germline lookup yields CDR1 KGHSH and CDR2 LQKENI. The CDR3 is made up of 13 amino acids. The V gene lost 6 bases and the J gene lost 6 bases, with 15 bases spanning the gap. The CDR3 loop is CASSQGWGGEQYF. The DNA for the CDR3 is TGTGCCAGCTCTCAGGGTTGGGGAGGCGAGCAGTACTTC.